Listed below are T cell receptor beta chains from one sample, sequenced in a study of radiotherapy plus CTLA-4 blockade in lung cancer. Repertoires were generated with immunoSEQ multiplex PCR, while TCRdb's copy carries only in-frame clones and drops some. The data contain 80,000 to 95,000 clones, roughly 80% of them singletons. Sequenced here: peripheral blood, sampled from a patient treated with radiotherapy plus ipilimumab. The origin of the receptors is a human donor with non-small cell lung cancer who had stable disease on radiotherapy plus ipilimumab. Each CDR3 is given with its conserved first and last residue. The D gene is left open where the match is weak. Clone size appears in some rows only: once, few, many, or a class for an expanded clone.

D gene,clone size,J gene,V gene,CDR3 protein,CDR3 DNA
NA,few,TRBJ1-3,TRBV4-1,CASSEEAPVSGNTIYF,TGCGCCAGCAGCGAAGAGGCCCCTGTCTCTGGAAACACCATATATTTT
NA,NA,TRBJ1-4,TRBV4-2,CASMPTRSEKLFF,TGTGCCAGCATGCCCACGCGATCTGAAAAACTGTTTTTT
TRBD1,NA,TRBJ1-2,TRBV6-4,CASRGDRYGYTF,TGTGCCAGCAGAGGGGACAGATATGGCTACACCTTC
NA,NA,TRBJ2-7,TRBV10-3,CAISAGQSYEQYF,TGTGCCATCAGCGCCGGACAGAGCTACGAGCAGTACTTC
NA,NA,TRBJ1-1,TRBV6-5,CASSYGRGVNTEAFF,TGTGCCAGCAGTTACGGGCGGGGGGTTAACACTGAAGCTTTCTTT
TRBD2,NA,TRBJ2-1,TRBV6-6,CASSYYGGGAGEQFF,TGTGCCAGCAGTTACTATGGCGGGGGGGCGGGTGAGCAGTTCTTC
NA,NA,TRBJ2-1,TRBV6-5,CASSYSLSSSYNEQFF,TGTGCCAGCAGTTACTCACTTTCAAGCTCCTACAATGAGCAGTTCTTC
NA,NA,TRBJ2-3,TRBV27,CASRARTSTDTQYF,TGTGCCAGCAGGGCGAGGACGAGCACAGATACGCAGTATTTT
NA,NA,TRBJ2-5,TRBV29-1,CSVRSPSQETQYF,TGCAGCGTGAGGTCTCCTAGCCAAGAGACCCAGTACTTC
NA,NA,TRBJ2-7,TRBV7-2,CASSPGASETYEQYF,TGTGCCAGCAGCCCAGGGGCTAGCGAGACCTACGAGCAGTACTTC
TRBD1,NA,TRBJ1-2,TRBV5-4,CAIGEAKGTGTSDYGYTF,TGTGCCATAGGGGAAGCGAAGGGGACAGGGACCTCCGACTATGGCTACACCTTC
NA,NA,TRBJ1-2,TRBV30,CAWTRSGGYTF,TGTGCCTGGACCCGGTCAGGAGGCTACACCTTC
NA,NA,TRBJ1-4,TRBV7-2,CASSPSASEKLFF,TGTGCCAGCAGCCCCTCGGCCTCTGAAAAACTGTTTTTT
NA,NA,TRBJ1-1,TRBV7-8,CASSLIQATLSNTEAFF,TGTGCCAGCAGCTTAATTCAGGCTACACTTTCGAACACTGAAGCTTTCTTT
NA,NA,TRBJ2-2,TRBV7-2,CASRPVPGTTSTGELFF,TGTGCCAGCAGACCTGTCCCCGGGACAACAAGCACCGGGGAGCTGTTTTTT
TRBD2,NA,TRBJ2-1,TRBV10-2,CASTVRGLANNEQFF,TGCGCCAGCACGGTTAGGGGACTAGCAAACAATGAGCAGTTCTTC
TRBD1,NA,TRBJ1-6,TRBV6-1,CASGGTGGFSPLHF,TGTGCCAGCGGGGGGACAGGGGGCTTTTCACCCCTCCACTTT
NA,NA,TRBJ1-1,TRBV5-4,CASSARGGVTEAFF,TGTGCCAGCAGCGCCCGGGGGGGGGTTACTGAAGCTTTCTTT
NA,NA,TRBJ1-6,TRBV2,CASRQQNSPLHF,TGTGCCAGCCGACAGCAAAATTCACCCCTCCACTTT
TRBD2,NA,TRBJ2-4,TRBV5-1,CASSLGLAGGTAKNIQYF,TGCGCCAGCAGCTTGGGACTAGCGGGGGGAACAGCCAAAAACATTCAGTACTTC
NA,NA,TRBJ1-6,TRBV18,CASSLRTAQDGSPLHF,TGTGCCAGCTCACTACGGACCGCCCAAGACGGCTCACCCCTCCACTTT
TRBD1,NA,TRBJ1-2,TRBV11-2,CASSTGTGNGYTF,TGTGCCAGCAGCACCGGGACAGGGAATGGCTACACCTTC
NA,once,TRBJ1-6,TRBV14,CASSQTGSSYNSPLHF,TGTGCCAGCAGCCAAACGGGGAGCTCCTATAATTCACCCCTCCACTTT
NA,NA,TRBJ1-5,TRBV7-2,CASSIQGNQPQHF,TGTGCCAGCAGTATTCAAGGCAATCAGCCCCAGCATTTT
NA,NA,TRBJ2-3,TRBV5-4,CASSLPGTSFADTQYF,TGTGCCAGCAGCTTACCCGGGACTTCCTTTGCAGATACGCAGTATTTT
NA,once,TRBJ2-5,TRBV27,CASSNPSETQYF,TGTGCCAGCAGTAACCCCTCAGAGACCCAGTACTTC
TRBD2,NA,TRBJ2-5,TRBV2,CASSEALLAGRKLETQYF,TGTGCCAGCAGTGAAGCGTTACTAGCGGGAAGGAAATTGGAGACCCAGTACTTC
NA,NA,TRBJ2-7,TRBV21-1,CASSKGGAHYEQYF,TGTGCCAGCAGCAAAGGCGGAGCACATTACGAGCAGTACTTC
NA,NA,TRBJ2-7,TRBV13,CASSVGTEYEQYF,TGTGCCAGCAGCGTCGGGACCGAGTACGAGCAGTACTTC
TRBD1,NA,TRBJ1-4,TRBV4-1,CASSQEGQTNEKLFF,TGCGCCAGCAGCCAAGAGGGACAGACAAATGAAAAACTGTTTTTT
TRBD1,NA,TRBJ1-2,TRBV5-4,CASSFRRGDYGYTF,TGTGCCAGCAGCTTTCGCAGGGGGGACTATGGCTACACCTTC
TRBD1,NA,TRBJ2-4,TRBV6-4,CAKEGGTWPNIQYF,TGTGCCAAAGAAGGGGGCACATGGCCAAACATTCAGTACTTC
NA,NA,TRBJ1-4,TRBV6-5,CASSYSGANEKLFF,TGTGCCAGCAGTTACTCGGGCGCGAATGAAAAACTGTTTTTT
NA,NA,TRBJ1-4,TRBV2,CASRGVRGLFF,TGTGCCAGCCGCGGGGTGAGGGGGCTGTTTTTT
TRBD2,NA,TRBJ2-3,TRBV2,CASSQMGTSGDTQYF,TGTGCCAGCAGTCAAATGGGGACTAGCGGAGATACGCAGTATTTT
NA,NA,TRBJ2-1,TRBV30,CAWSSGRGYKEQFF,TGTGCCTGGAGTTCAGGACGGGGATACAAGGAGCAGTTCTTC
NA,NA,TRBJ1-2,TRBV6-1,CASNKDRVYGYTF,TGTGCCAGCAACAAAGACCGGGTGTATGGCTACACCTTC
NA,few,TRBJ2-5,TRBV5-1,CASSSRDPGRETQYF,TGCGCCAGCAGCTCCAGGGACCCGGGTCGGGAGACCCAGTACTTC
NA,NA,TRBJ2-3,TRBV4-1,CASSQEGTRTGDTQYF,TGCGCCAGCAGCCAAGAAGGGACTAGGACAGGGGATACGCAGTATTTT
NA,NA,TRBJ1-5,TRBV2,CASRRGGVGQPQHF,TGTGCCAGCAGGAGAGGGGGAGTTGGTCAGCCCCAGCATTTT
NA,NA,TRBJ2-2,TRBV29-1,CSANGGTGELFF,TGCAGCGCTAATGGGGGGACCGGGGAGCTGTTTTTT
TRBD1,NA,TRBJ1-4,TRBV4-2,CASSRPGQGPQELFF,TGTGCCAGCAGCAGACCGGGACAGGGACCACAGGAACTGTTTTTT
TRBD1,NA,TRBJ2-7,TRBV7-3,CASSRTGTGEKQYF,TGTGCCAGCAGCCGCACCGGAACAGGGGAAAAGCAGTACTTC
NA,NA,TRBJ1-3,TRBV5-1,CASSLGWGSSGNTIYF,TGCGCCAGCAGCTTGGGATGGGGGAGCTCTGGAAACACCATATATTTT
NA,NA,TRBJ2-2,TRBV11-3,CASQKQGISGELFF,TGTGCCAGCCAAAAACAGGGAATCTCCGGGGAGCTGTTTTTT
NA,NA,TRBJ1-5,TRBV9,CASSGPLDGSNQPQHF,TGTGCCAGCAGCGGCCCCCTTGACGGAAGCAATCAGCCCCAGCATTTT
NA,NA,TRBJ2-7,TRBV6-5,CASSSTYGPSYEQYF,TGTGCCAGCAGTTCCACGTACGGACCCTCCTACGAGCAGTACTTC
NA,NA,TRBJ1-1,TRBV5-4,CASSPEGRGNTEAFF,TGTGCCAGCAGCCCAGAGGGTCGGGGCAACACTGAAGCTTTCTTT
TRBD2,NA,TRBJ2-3,TRBV27,CASSPPGRGVADTQYF,TGTGCCAGCAGTCCCCCCGGGCGGGGGGTAGCAGATACGCAGTATTTT
NA,NA,TRBJ2-1,TRBV11-2,CASSTGLNNEQFF,TGTGCCAGCAGCACGGGGCTCAACAATGAGCAGTTCTTC